These 10 T cell receptor beta chains originate from one sample sequenced in a study of cytomegalovirus exposure and HLA in healthy donors. PCR involved 60 Vbeta and 13 Jbeta primers. Clones were read by immunoSEQ multiplex PCR, and TCRdb kept only the in-frame ones, dropping some. The repertoire holds more than 85,000 clones, with 75% to 85% as singletons. The material sequenced was PBMCs. All receptors derive from a woman in her fifties or sixties in good health and CMV-seropositive.

V is TRBV6-1 and J is TRBJ1-2, with a possible D match to TRBD1 (6 bases). This CDR3 spans 13 amino acids. The V gene lost 1 base and the J gene lost 8 bases, with 11 bases spanning the gap. CDR1 and CDR2 from the germline V gene are MNHNS and SASEGT. This CDR3 is CASSEVNRAGYTF. The CDR3 DNA reads TGTGCCAGCAGTGAAGTCAACAGGGCGGGCTACACCTTC.

The chain uses TRBV19 and TRBJ1-1; TRBD1 matches 7 bases. Per the germline V gene, CDR1 is LNHDA and CDR2 is SQIVND (reference sequence). With 6 bases clipped from V and 8 bases from J, the junction kept 9 bases outside the gene matches. CDR3 length: 13 amino acids. CDR3 loop: CASRPRGPGEAFF. CDR3 nucleotides: TGTGCCAGTAGGCCAAGGGGGCCGGGAGAAGCTTTCTTT.

In this sample, this clone turned up once. V and J are TRBV7-9 and TRBJ1-2; the match to TRBD1 covers 7 bases. With 2 bases clipped from V and 5 bases from J, the junction kept 8 bases outside the gene matches. Germline CDR1 is SEHNR and CDR2 is FQNEAQ (reference sequence). This CDR3 spans 15 amino acids. This CDR3 reads CASSLQGGRGYGYTF. In nucleotides, the CDR3 is TGTGCCAGCAGCTTACAGGGGGGCAGGGGGTATGGCTACACCTTC.

The chain links TRBV7-9 to TRBJ1-1; 7 positions agree with TRBD1. Germline CDR1 reads SEHNR; CDR2 reads FQNEAQ (reference sequence). Losses at the gene ends were 5 bases for V and 0 bases for J; bases not matched to a gene: 3. The CDR3 runs to 14 residues. This CDR3 reads CASSKGGLNTEAFF. CDR3 sequence (DNA): TGTGCCAGCAGCAAAGGGGGCTTGAACACTGAAGCTTTCTTT.

The V call is TRBV19, the J call TRBJ2-2, with 7 bases fitting TRBD1. From germline, CDR1 is LNHDA and CDR2 SQIVND (reference sequence). This CDR3 comprises 14 residues. V lost 0 bases to trimming and J lost 6 bases; unmatched junction nucleotides: 1. CDR3 sequence reads: CASSIDTGAGELFF. The CDR3 nucleotides read TGTGCCAGTAGTATAGATACAGGGGCCGGGGAGCTGTTTTTT. Supplemented by reference TRBV19 and TRBJ2-2, the full variable domain reads DGGITQSPKYLFRKEGQNVTLSCEQNLNHDAMYWYRQDPGQGLRLIYYSQIVNDFQKGDIAEGYSVSREKKESFPLTVTSAQKNPTAFYLCASSIDTGAGELFFGEGSRLTVL.

This chain uses TRBV5-1 with TRBJ1-2, with D hard to call. The CDR3 is made up of 14 amino acids. CDR1 is SGHRS and CDR2 is YFSETQ in the germline V gene. Trimming stripped 0 bases from V and 4 bases from J, with 10 bases between. In DNA form, the CDR3 reads TGCGCCAGCAGCTTGGCCCCTCTAGGCTATGGCTACACCTTC. This gives the protein CASSLAPLGYGYTF. Supplemented by reference TRBV5-1 and TRBJ1-2, the full variable domain reads KAGVTQTPRYLIKTRGQQVTLSCSPISGHRSVSWYQQTPGQGLQFLFEYFSETQRNKGNFPGRFSGRQFSNSRSEMNVSTLELGDSALYLCASSLAPLGYGYTFGSGTRLTVV.

The chain carries TRBV5-6 and TRBJ2-1, with TRBD2 matching 12 bases. The germline gives CDR1 SGHDT, CDR2 YYEEEE. The CDR3 loop spans 16 amino acids. Germline trimming cut 4 bases from V and 7 bases from J; bases unmatched to any gene: 9. DNA for the CDR3: TGTGCCAGCAGCCCCCTAGCGGGGGGGCCGTGGAATGAGCAGTTCTTC. It codes for CASSPLAGGPWNEQFF.

This chain uses TRBV13 with TRBJ2-3, with TRBD2 identical over 8 bases. V gave up 6 bases and J gave up 1 base; unmatched junction bases: 15. Germline assignment: CDR1 PRHDT and CDR2 FYEKMQ (reference sequence). The CDR3 runs 18 residues. This CDR3 reads CASSLGLVSGIGTDTQYF. The CDR3 nucleotides are TGTGCCAGCAGTCTGGGGTTGGTTAGCGGGATTGGCACAGATACGCAGTATTTT.

The gene calls are TRBV2 and TRBJ2-3; D is perhaps TRBD1 (6 bases). The V gene's germline CDR1 is SNHLY and CDR2 FYNNEI. This CDR3 region has 14 residues. With 8 bases removed from V and 3 bases from J, the gap between germline ends came to 15 bases. The CDR3 region has the DNA TGTGCCAGCCCCGCCGGGACACGGACAGATACGCAGTATTTT. Protein sequence: CASPAGTRTDTQYF.

The V gene is TRBV29-1, the J gene TRBJ1-1; TRBD1 aligns across 9 bases. CDR3 length: 13 residues. From germline, CDR1 is SQVTM and CDR2 ANQGSEA. J lost 4 bases, V lost 3 bases, and 3 bases had no gene match. The CDR3 DNA is TGCAGCGTTGACGGGACAGGGCTCACTGAAGCTTTCTTT. This translates into CSVDGTGLTEAFF.